Listed below are T cell receptor beta chains from one sample, sequenced in a study of blood T cells in healthy people across ages. Each CDR3 protein gets one entry after TCRdb re-called the 5' RACE reads with MiXCR. The data contain 1.5 million to 2 million distinct CDR3 sequences, approximately 30% of them singletons. Sequencing was performed on blood. Receptors were obtained from a woman between 25 and 40 years old in good health. The conserved cysteine and the conserved F or W are not part of the CDR3 here. The order of the fields is V gene, clone size, J gene, CDR3 protein. Clone size appears in some rows only: once, few, many, or a class for an expanded clone.

v_gene: TRBV5-4; abundance: once; j_gene: TRBJ2-2; CDR3aa: ASSSKDSTGELF
v_gene: TRBV2; abundance: many; j_gene: TRBJ2-1; CDR3aa: ASSGGRVYEQF
v_gene: TRBV12-3/TRBV12-4; abundance: .; j_gene: TRBJ2-3; CDR3aa: ASILRGSTDTRY
v_gene: TRBV20-1; abundance: .; j_gene: TRBJ2-3; CDR3aa: SARTGLVPDTQY
v_gene: TRBV9; abundance: few; j_gene: TRBJ2-3; CDR3aa: ASSADEGITDTQY
v_gene: TRBV2; abundance: few; j_gene: TRBJ1-2; CDR3aa: ASSGGQALANYGYT
v_gene: TRBV5-1; abundance: .; j_gene: TRBJ2-5; CDR3aa: ASSIGGEFIGETQY
v_gene: TRBV7-2; abundance: .; j_gene: TRBJ2-3; CDR3aa: ASSLSETTDTQY
v_gene: TRBV6-2/TRBV6-3; abundance: .; j_gene: TRBJ1-5; CDR3aa: ASSPNAGTGIYQPQH
v_gene: TRBV27; abundance: .; j_gene: TRBJ2-5; CDR3aa: ASRIAGGPSEQY
v_gene: TRBV6-4; abundance: .; j_gene: TRBJ2-7; CDR3aa: ASSGREDYEQY
v_gene: TRBV4-2; abundance: few; j_gene: TRBJ1-6; CDR3aa: ASSQDFKGHSSYNSPLH
v_gene: TRBV7-2; abundance: .; j_gene: TRBJ1-4; CDR3aa: ASGQGQQQEKLF
v_gene: TRBV20-1; abundance: few; j_gene: TRBJ2-5; CDR3aa: SARLVSSGGLGVETQY
v_gene: TRBV5-1; abundance: few; j_gene: TRBJ2-7; CDR3aa: ASSLAVAGGTYEQY
v_gene: TRBV20-1; abundance: few; j_gene: TRBJ2-3; CDR3aa: SARDPGGTDTQY
v_gene: TRBV18; abundance: .; j_gene: TRBJ1-1; CDR3aa: ASSPWELNTEAF
v_gene: TRBV5-1; abundance: .; j_gene: TRBJ2-7; CDR3aa: ASSLIKGNIRY
v_gene: TRBV12-3/TRBV12-4; abundance: .; j_gene: TRBJ2-2; CDR3aa: ASRPSGTINTGELF
v_gene: TRBV6-5; abundance: few; j_gene: TRBJ2-7; CDR3aa: ASSYGAGGGYEQY
v_gene: TRBV11-3; abundance: few; j_gene: TRBJ2-7; CDR3aa: ASSGRGGEQY
v_gene: TRBV20-1; abundance: .; j_gene: TRBJ2-1; CDR3aa: SARDPIQGLFDEQF
v_gene: TRBV9; abundance: few; j_gene: TRBJ2-6; CDR3aa: ASSTRTGAPGANVLT
v_gene: TRBV7-2; abundance: few; j_gene: TRBJ2-5; CDR3aa: ASSATGSKETQY
v_gene: TRBV20-1; abundance: .; j_gene: TRBJ2-7; CDR3aa: SARMAGSYEQY
v_gene: TRBV6-1; abundance: .; j_gene: TRBJ1-6; CDR3aa: ASRNPGQGTATYNSPLH
v_gene: TRBV6-5; abundance: .; j_gene: TRBJ2-7; CDR3aa: ASSYALSTLYEQY
v_gene: TRBV7-2; abundance: .; j_gene: TRBJ1-2; CDR3aa: ASSSGQPKAGYT
v_gene: TRBV9; abundance: .; j_gene: TRBJ2-2; CDR3aa: ASSPRDYNTGELF
v_gene: TRBV4-2; abundance: .; j_gene: TRBJ2-2; CDR3aa: ASSQEGVAANTGELF
v_gene: TRBV29-1; abundance: many; j_gene: TRBJ2-4; CDR3aa: SVEVGWLAKNIQY
v_gene: TRBV12-5; abundance: many; j_gene: TRBJ1-2; CDR3aa: GGLDGGYT
v_gene: TRBV29-1; abundance: .; j_gene: TRBJ2-7; CDR3aa: SGSTSGIYNEQY
v_gene: TRBV13; abundance: many; j_gene: TRBJ2-1; CDR3aa: ASLMGYSNSNEQF
v_gene: TRBV2; abundance: .; j_gene: TRBJ1-5; CDR3aa: AGRSGGWEPQH